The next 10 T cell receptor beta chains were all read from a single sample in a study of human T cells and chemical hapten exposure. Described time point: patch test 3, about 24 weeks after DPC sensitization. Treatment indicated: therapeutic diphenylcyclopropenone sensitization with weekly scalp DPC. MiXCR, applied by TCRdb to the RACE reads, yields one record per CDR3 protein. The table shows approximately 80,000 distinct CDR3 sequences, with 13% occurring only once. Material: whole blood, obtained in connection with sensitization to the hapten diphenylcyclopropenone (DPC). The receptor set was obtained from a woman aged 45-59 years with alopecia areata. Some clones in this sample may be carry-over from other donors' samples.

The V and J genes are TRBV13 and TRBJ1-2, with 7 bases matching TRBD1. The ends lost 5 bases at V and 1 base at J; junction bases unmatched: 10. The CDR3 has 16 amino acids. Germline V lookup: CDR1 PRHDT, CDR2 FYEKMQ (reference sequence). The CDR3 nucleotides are TGTGCCAGCAGCCCGAGTCAAGGACAGGATAACTATGGCTACACCTTC. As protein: CASSPSQGQDNYGYTF.

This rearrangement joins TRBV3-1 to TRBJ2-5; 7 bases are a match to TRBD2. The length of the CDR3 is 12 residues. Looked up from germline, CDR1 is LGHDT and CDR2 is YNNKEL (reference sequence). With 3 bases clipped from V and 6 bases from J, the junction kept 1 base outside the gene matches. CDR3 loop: CASSQGGKTQYF. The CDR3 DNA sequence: TGTGCCAGCAGCCAGGGAGGGAAGACCCAGTACTTC.

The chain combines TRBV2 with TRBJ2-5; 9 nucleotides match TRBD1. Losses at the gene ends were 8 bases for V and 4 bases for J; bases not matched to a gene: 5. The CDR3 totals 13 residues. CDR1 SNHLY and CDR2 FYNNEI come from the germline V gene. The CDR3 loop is CASATGGGETQYF. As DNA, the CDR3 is TGTGCCAGCGCCACAGGGGGCGGAGAGACCCAGTACTTC.

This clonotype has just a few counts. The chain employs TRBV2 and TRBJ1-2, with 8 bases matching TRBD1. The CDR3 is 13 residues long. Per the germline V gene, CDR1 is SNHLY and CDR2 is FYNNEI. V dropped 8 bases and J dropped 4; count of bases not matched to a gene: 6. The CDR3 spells CASEDRGGYGYTF. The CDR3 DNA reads TGTGCCAGCGAAGACAGGGGTGGCTATGGCTACACCTTC. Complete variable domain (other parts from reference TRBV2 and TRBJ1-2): EPEVTQTPSHQVTQMGQEVILRCVPISNHLYFYWYRQILGQKVEFLVSFYNNEISEKSEIFDDQFSVERPDGSNFTLKIRSTKLEDSAMYFCASEDRGGYGYTFGSGTRLTVV.

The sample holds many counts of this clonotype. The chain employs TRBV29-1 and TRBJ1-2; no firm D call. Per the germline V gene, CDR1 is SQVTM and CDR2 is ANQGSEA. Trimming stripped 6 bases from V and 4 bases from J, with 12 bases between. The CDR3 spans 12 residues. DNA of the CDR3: TGCAGCGTCTCTCCTGGGCGCTATGGCTACACCTTC. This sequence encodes CSVSPGRYGYTF.

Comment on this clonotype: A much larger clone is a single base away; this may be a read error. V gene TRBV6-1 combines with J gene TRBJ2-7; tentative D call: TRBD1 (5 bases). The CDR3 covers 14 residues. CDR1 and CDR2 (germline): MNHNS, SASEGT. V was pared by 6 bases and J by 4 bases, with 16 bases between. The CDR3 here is CASRGFDRLYEQYF. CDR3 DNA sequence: TGTGCCAGCAGGGGTTTCGACAGACTGTACGAGCAGTACTTC.

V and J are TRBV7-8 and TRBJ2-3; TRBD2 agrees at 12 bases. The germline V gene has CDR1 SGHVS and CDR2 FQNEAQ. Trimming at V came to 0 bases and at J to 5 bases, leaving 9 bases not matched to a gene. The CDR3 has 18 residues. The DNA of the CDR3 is TGTGCCAGCAGCTTAGCGAGTCGACTAGCGGGAGATGGAGATACGCAGTATTTT. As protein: CASSLASRLAGDGDTQYF.

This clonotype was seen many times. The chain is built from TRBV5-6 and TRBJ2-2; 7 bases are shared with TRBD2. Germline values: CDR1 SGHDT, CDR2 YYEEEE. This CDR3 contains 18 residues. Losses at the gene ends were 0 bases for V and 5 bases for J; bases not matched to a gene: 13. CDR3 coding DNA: TGTGCCAGCAGCTTGGATGGTAGCGGGTCCTCGTGGACCGGGGAGCTGTTTTTT. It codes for CASSLDGSGSSWTGELFF.

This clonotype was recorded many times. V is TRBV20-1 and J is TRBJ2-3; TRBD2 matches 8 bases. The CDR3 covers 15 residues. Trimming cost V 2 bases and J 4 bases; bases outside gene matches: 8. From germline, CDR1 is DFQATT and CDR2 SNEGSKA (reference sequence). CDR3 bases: TGCAGTGCTAGATATAGCGGGATAGTCTCAGATACGCAGTATTTT. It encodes CSARYSGIVSDTQYF.

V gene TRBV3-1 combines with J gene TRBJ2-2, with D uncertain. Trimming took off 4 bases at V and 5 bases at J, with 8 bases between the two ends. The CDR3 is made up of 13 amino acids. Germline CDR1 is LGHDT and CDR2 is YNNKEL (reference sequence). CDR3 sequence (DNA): TGTGCCAGCAGCCTGTTGGGAACCGGGGAGCTGTTTTTT. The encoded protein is CASSLLGTGELFF.